This T cell receptor (beta chain) was retrieved from a study of T cell responses to AZD1222 COVID-19 vaccine. Study results and caveats: Reports indicate that nearly half of spike-specific TCRs are directed at unmutated variant regions.

As regards this clone: Its target is unknown.

The assay was immunoSEQ multiplex PCR, and TCRdb's table has in-frame clones only and misses some. The repertoire holds about 55,000 clones, with approximately 84% as singletons. The CDR3 totals 13 residues. The V end was cut by 5 bases, the J end by 1 base, with 7 bases between. The germline gives CDR1 LNHNV, CDR2 YYDKDF (reference sequence). This receptor was taken from an adult in good health. The material sequenced was peripheral blood, taken on day 0 of AZD1222 vaccination. This sequence joins TRBV15 and TRBJ2-3; D is unresolved. The CDR3, as DNA: TGTGCCACCAGCTTTGGGGGCACAGATACGCAGTATTTT. Protein product: CATSFGGTDTQYF.